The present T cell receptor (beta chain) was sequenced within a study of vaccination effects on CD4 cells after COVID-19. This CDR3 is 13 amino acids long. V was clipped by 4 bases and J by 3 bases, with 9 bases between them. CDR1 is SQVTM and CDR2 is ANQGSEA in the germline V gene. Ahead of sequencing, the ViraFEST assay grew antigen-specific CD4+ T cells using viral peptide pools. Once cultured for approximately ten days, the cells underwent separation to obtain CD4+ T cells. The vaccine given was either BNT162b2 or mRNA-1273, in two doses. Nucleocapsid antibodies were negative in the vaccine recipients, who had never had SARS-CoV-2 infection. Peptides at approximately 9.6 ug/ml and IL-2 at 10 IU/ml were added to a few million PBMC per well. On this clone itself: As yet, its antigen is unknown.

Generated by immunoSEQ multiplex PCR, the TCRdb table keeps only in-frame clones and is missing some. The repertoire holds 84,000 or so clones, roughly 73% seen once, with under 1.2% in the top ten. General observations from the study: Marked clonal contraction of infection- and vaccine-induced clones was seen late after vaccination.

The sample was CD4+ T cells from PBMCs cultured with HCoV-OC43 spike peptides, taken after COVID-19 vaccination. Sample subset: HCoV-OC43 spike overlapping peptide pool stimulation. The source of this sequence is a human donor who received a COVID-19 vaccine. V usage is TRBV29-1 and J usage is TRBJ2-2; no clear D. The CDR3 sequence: CSVVVRYTGELFF. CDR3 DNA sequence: TGCAGCGTTGTTGTCAGGTACACCGGGGAGCTGTTTTTT.